This paragraph reports one T cell receptor (beta chain). Its antigen is not identified. This sample is drawn from a study of shared clonotypes between healthy human individuals. All donors were healthy HIV-negative adults lacking recent acute infections or vaccinations. CDR3 size: 13 residues. Germline CDR1 and CDR2: LNHNV and YYDKDF (reference sequence). Deletions cut 5 bases from V and 5 bases from J, with 10 bases between. Study-wide findings and caveats: Clonotype sharing among donors was thought likely to change with sequencing depth.

Only in-frame clones appear in the TCRdb table, and some are missing; sequencing was by immunoSEQ multiplex PCR. The data contain 450,000 to 650,000 clones, just over 75% of them singletons. V gene TRBV15 combines with J gene TRBJ1-5; possibly TRBD1 for D (6 bases). The source is a woman in her forties in good health. Some clones in this sample may be carry-over from other donors' samples. Sequences were obtained from PBMCs. CDR3 in amino acids: CATSLQGDQPQHF. As DNA, the CDR3 is TGTGCCACCAGCTTACAGGGAGATCAGCCCCAGCATTTT. Together with reference TRBV15 and TRBJ1-5, the CDR3 gives the full variable domain: DAMVIQNPRYQVTQFGKPVTLSCSQTLNHNVMYWYQQKSSQAPKLLFHYYDKDFNNEADTPDNFQSRRPNTSFCFLDIRSPGLGDTAMYLCATSLQGDQPQHFGDGTRLSIL.